This T cell receptor (beta chain) was captured by sequencing in a study of blood T cell repertoires in COVID-19. The wider study: Samples taken during acute and convalescent COVID-19 were collected in the United States, Italy and Spain.

This CDR3 is 15 amino acids long. V was cut by 4 bases and J by 3 bases, with 15 bases left in between. Germline V lookup: CDR1 MNHEY, CDR2 SVGEGT. The table lists this clone with a count of one. As originally analysed: Scientists estimated how many nucleated cells there were by amplifying reference gene primers. Using immunoSEQ multiplex PCR, the repertoire was profiled, and TCRdb retains in-frame clones only, with some absent. V, J and clone size were drawn from that table, and D and trimming were deduced from the DNA. The table lists about 180,000 clones, approximately 85% of them singletons. The clonotype comes from a human donor with active or convalescent COVID-19. The donor label of this sample is uncertain. The source material was peripheral blood. The chain couples TRBV6-2 or TRBV6-3 to TRBJ1-2, with D tentatively TRBD1 (5 bases). CDR3: CASSWLTRADYGYTF. CDR3 sequence (DNA): TGTGCCAGCAGTTGGTTGACCAGGGCGGACTATGGCTACACCTTC.